This is a list of T cell receptor beta chains from one sample in a study of graft-versus-host responses after intestinal transplantation. Antigen specificity for these receptors is unknown. Assay used: immunoSEQ multiplex PCR; TCRdb lists only in-frame clones, some missing. The table records under 100,000 clones, 80% to 95% of them present only once. Specimen: unstimulated CD8+ T cells sorted from spleen or lymph node cells, collected before transplant. These receptors were obtained from a human donor who was the organ donor for an intestinal transplant. Both conserved end residues are part of each CDR3. A row's size may be missing; if present it is once, few, many or a size class.

>-|TRBJ2-3|TRBV4-1
CASSQETGWADTQYF
>-|TRBJ1-6|TRBV9
CASSEQGGNSPLHF
>-|TRBJ1-2|TRBV19
CASSNSPGDYTF
>-|TRBJ1-2|TRBV7-6
CASSLGGSSYGYTF
>-|TRBJ2-1|TRBV2
CASSDPGGSSYNEQFF
>-|TRBJ1-2|TRBV4-3
CASSQPGQGYGYTF
>few|TRBJ1-3|TRBV6-1
CASSEVTTRMNF
>-|TRBJ2-7|TRBV4-3
CASSQDRDYEQYF
>-|TRBJ2-7|TRBV4-1
CASSHSGGPYEQYF
>-|TRBJ2-1|TRBV6-5
CASSYSGGGTHEQFF
>few|TRBJ1-3|TRBV5-4
CASTNNLGDDTIYF
>-|TRBJ2-2|TRBV6-6
CASSYSSGGWSGELFF
>once|TRBJ2-1|TRBV9
CASSAKGQSLYNEQFF
>-|TRBJ2-2|TRBV7-9
CASSLGPGGELFF
>-|TRBJ2-2|TRBV7-2
CASSFFGGGSVTGELFF
>-|TRBJ2-7|TRBV28
CASSLQGAIDEQYF
>once|TRBJ2-5|TRBV9
CASSPRTEETQYF
>-|TRBJ2-7|TRBV4-3
CASSQDLNYEQYF
>-|TRBJ2-5|TRBV9
CASSVLGGETQYF
>-|-|TRBV19
CASSIGGTGGINEQYF
>-|TRBJ2-1|TRBV4-3
CASSQHPGLLNNEQFF
>-|TRBJ1-5|TRBV19
CASSPAGHSNQPQHF
>-|TRBJ2-3|TRBV5-1
CASSLASGGAADTQYF
>-|TRBJ1-2|TRBV7-8
CASSWDRGNYGYTF
>-|TRBJ2-7|TRBV27
CASSSGTSFSYEQYF
>-|TRBJ2-1|TRBV27
CASSLASGGRSSYNEQFF
>-|TRBJ1-1|TRBV5-5
CASSLGQGGTEAFF
>-|TRBJ1-6|TRBV7-6
CARDPPHRTAPHF
>-|TRBJ1-6|TRBV11-2
CASSLDQGQWNYSPLHF
>-|TRBJ2-2|TRBV2
CAIQGTNTGELFF
>-|TRBJ2-7|TRBV7-6
CASSSWTSGEDEQYF
>-|TRBJ1-1|TRBV7-2
CASSLSQGRTEAFF
>-|TRBJ1-5|TRBV11-2
CASSLAAGQPQHF
>few|TRBJ1-3|TRBV4-1
CASSQDIESSGNTIYF
>-|TRBJ1-2|TRBV5-4
CASFPGPNYGYTF
>-|TRBJ1-4|TRBV4-1
CASSPSRQGGEKLFF
>-|TRBJ2-3|TRBV30
CAWSLSGGGADTQYF
>-|TRBJ2-3|TRBV6-4
CASSLLAGGPSGTDTQYF
>-|TRBJ2-7|TRBV2
CAWGTGTYEQYF
>-|TRBJ2-3|TRBV4-3
CASSPRGRETDTQYF